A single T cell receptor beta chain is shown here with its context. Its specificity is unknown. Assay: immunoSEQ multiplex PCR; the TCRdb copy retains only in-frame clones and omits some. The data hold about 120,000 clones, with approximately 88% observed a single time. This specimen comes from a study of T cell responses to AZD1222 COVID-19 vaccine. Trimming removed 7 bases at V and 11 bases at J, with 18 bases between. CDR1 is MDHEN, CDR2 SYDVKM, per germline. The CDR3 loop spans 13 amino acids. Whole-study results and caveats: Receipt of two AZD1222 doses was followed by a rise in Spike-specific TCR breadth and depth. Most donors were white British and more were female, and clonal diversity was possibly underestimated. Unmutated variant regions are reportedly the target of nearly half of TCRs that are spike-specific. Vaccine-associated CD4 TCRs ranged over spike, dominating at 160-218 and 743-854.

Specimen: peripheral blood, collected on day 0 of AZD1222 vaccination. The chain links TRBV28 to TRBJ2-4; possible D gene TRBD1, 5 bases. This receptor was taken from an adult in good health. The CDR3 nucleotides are TGTGCCAGCACCCCAGGGTCCGGAAAACTTCAGTACTTC. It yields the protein CASTPGSGKLQYF. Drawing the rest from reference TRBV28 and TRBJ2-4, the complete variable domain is DVKVTQSSRYLVKRTGEKVFLECVQDMDHENMFWYRQDPGLGLRLIYFSYDVKMKEKGDIPEGYSVSREKKERFSLILESASTNQTSMYLCASTPGSGKLQYFGAGTRLSVL.